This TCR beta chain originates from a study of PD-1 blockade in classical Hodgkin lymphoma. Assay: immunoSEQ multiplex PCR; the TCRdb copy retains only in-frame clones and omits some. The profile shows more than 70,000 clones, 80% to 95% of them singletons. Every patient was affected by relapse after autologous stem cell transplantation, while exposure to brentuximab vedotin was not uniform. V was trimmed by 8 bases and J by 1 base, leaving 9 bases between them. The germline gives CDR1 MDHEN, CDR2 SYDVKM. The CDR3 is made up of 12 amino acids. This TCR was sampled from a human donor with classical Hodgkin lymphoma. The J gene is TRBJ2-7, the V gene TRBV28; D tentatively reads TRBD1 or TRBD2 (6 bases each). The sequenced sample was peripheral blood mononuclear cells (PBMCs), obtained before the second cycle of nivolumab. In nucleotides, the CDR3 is TGTGCCAGCTGGGGGGCTTCCTACGAGCAGTACTTC. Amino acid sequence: CASWGASYEQYF.